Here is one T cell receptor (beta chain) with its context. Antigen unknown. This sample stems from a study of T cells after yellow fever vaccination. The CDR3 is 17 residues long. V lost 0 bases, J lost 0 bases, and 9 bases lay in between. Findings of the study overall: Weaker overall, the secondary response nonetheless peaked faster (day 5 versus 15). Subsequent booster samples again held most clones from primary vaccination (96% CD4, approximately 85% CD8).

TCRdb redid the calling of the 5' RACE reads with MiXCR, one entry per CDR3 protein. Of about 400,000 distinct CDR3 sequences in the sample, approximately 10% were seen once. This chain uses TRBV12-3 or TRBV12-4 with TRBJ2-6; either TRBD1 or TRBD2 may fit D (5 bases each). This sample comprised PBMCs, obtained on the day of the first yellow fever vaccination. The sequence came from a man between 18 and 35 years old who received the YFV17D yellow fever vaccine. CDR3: CASSLARAGSGANVLTF. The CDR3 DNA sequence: TGTGCCAGCAGTTTAGCCAGGGCGGGCTCTGGGGCCAACGTCCTGACTTTC.